Following are 4 T cell receptor beta chains from one sample sequenced in a study of CD8+CD57+ T cells in acquired aplastic anemia. The study profiled TCR beta VDJ and CDR3 using genomic DNA as template. TCRdb independently ran MiXCR on the reads; one entry per CDR3 protein. Of about 290,000 distinct CDR3 sequences listed, roughly 59% were seen once; the top ten hold around 1.3%. The authors sequenced patients whose flow cytometry had shown CD8+CD57+ cell expansion. Sequencing was carried out using sorted CD4+, CD8+, or CD8+CD57+ T cells (not recorded which) from PBMCs. The receptors derive from a human donor with aplastic anemia.

J is TRBJ2-1 and V is TRBV7-8; D may match TRBD1 or TRBD2 (6 bases each). V was clipped by 6 bases and J by 6 bases, with 12 bases between them. CDR3 length: 13 amino acids. The V gene's germline CDR1 is SGHVS and CDR2 FQNEAQ. DNA of the CDR3: TGTGCCAGCAGACAGGGAGGAGGCAATGAGCAGTTCTTC. This gives the protein CASRQGGGNEQFF.

Of note for this clonotype: One end of the junction does not line up with germline, which may come from a read error. The rearrangement joins TRBV19 to TRBJ2-2, with 8 bases matching TRBD2. In germline, CDR1 is LNHDA, CDR2 SQIVND (reference sequence). This CDR3 is built from 16 residues. CDR3 sequence: CASSISSGRLSGELSF. The CDR3 DNA follows: TGTGCCAGTAGTATATCCAGCGGGAGACTGAGCGGGGAGCTGTCTTTT.

The gene calls are TRBV7-2 and TRBJ1-4; D is unresolved. CDR3 size: 15 residues. The V end lost 1 base, the J end lost 1 base, and 7 bases lay between the germline ends. Germline values: CDR1 SGHTA, CDR2 FQGNSA. CDR3 sequence reads: CASSLGAGTNEKLFF. The CDR3 bases are TGTGCCAGCAGCTTAGGTGCGGGAACTAATGAAAAACTGTTTTTT.

This clonotype was picked up one time. CDR3 loop: CASSEWVGGTEKLFF. The CDR3 DNA follows: TGTGCCAGCAGTGAATGGGTAGGGGGTACTGAAAAACTGTTTTTT. V gene TRBV25-1 combines with J gene TRBJ1-4, with TRBD1 as a possible D gene (6 bases). The CDR3 totals 15 residues. V was cut by 1 base and J by 7 bases, with 13 bases left in between. Germline V lookup: CDR1 MGHDK, CDR2 SYGVNS.